These 25 T cell receptor beta chains originate from one sample sequenced in a study of identical twins. TCRdb itself ran the 5' RACE reads through MiXCR, one entry per CDR3 protein. Among 400,000 to 550,000 distinct CDR3 sequences, roughly a quarter were seen once, and the ten largest hold about 2.9%. These data were also filed under a second study, of T cells expressing NK-cell markers.

Sample: CD4+ T cells sorted from blood. The receptors shown here come from a woman aged 18-29 years in good health.

The rearrangement uses TRBV10-2 and TRBJ2-2; maybe TRBD1 (6 bases). The CDR3 contains 14 residues. The V end was cut by 6 bases, the J end by 5 bases, with 13 bases between. CDR1 and CDR2 from the germline V gene are WSHSY and SAAADI. The CDR3 DNA follows: TGCGCCAGCAGAGAGGACAGAGGGACCGGGGAGCTGTTTTTT. This codes for CASREDRGTGELFF.

This clonotype appeared many times. V usage is TRBV29-1 and J usage is TRBJ2-5; D may be TRBD2 (5 bases). Trimming cost V 5 bases and J 4 bases, with 11 bases left between them. The V gene's germline CDR1 is SQVTM and CDR2 ANQGSEA. The CDR3 sequence is 12 residues long. CDR3 coding DNA: TGCAGCGTTCGCGGTGGAGGAGAGACCCAGTACTTC. It is translated as CSVRGGGETQYF.

This clonotype appeared a few times. The J gene is TRBJ2-2, the V gene TRBV6-1; D uncertain. Germline lookup yields CDR1 MNHNS and CDR2 SASEGT. Trimming took off 8 bases at V and 5 bases at J, with 15 bases between the two ends. This CDR3 contains 14 residues. CDR3 bases: TGTGCCAGCCGCCCCCCCTCATTTACCGGGGAGCTGTTTTTT. Protein product: CASRPPSFTGELFF.

Of note for this clonotype: Just one base apart from a much larger clone, this may be a read error. This chain connects TRBV20-1 to TRBJ1-2; no firm D call. Germline CDR1 reads DFQATT; CDR2 reads SNEGSKA (reference sequence). The CDR3 has 13 residues. The CDR3 sequence is CSATHRLYYSYTF. The CDR3 DNA reads TGCAGTGCAACACACCGGCTGTACTATAGCTACACCTTC.

The chain employs TRBV29-1 and TRBJ1-2; possibly TRBD1 for D (5 bases). In germline, CDR1 is SQVTM, CDR2 ANQGSEA. Trimming took off 0 bases at V and 3 bases at J, with 14 bases between the two ends. The CDR3 extends over 15 amino acids. For the CDR3, the DNA is TGCAGCGTTGAAGATCCCCAGCGGGGGGACTATGGCTACACCTTC. It translates to CSVEDPQRGDYGYTF. Supplemented by reference TRBV29-1 and TRBJ1-2, the full variable domain reads SAVISQKPSRDICQRGTSLTIQCQVDSQVTMMFWYRQQPGQSLTLIATANQGSEATYESGFVIDKFPISRPNLTFSTLTVSNMSPEDSSIYLCSVEDPQRGDYGYTFGSGTRLTVV.

The chain is built from TRBV14 and TRBJ2-2; D gene ambiguous. Trimming pared 2 bases from V and 2 bases from J, leaving 6 bases between. Germline CDR1 reads SGHDN; CDR2 reads FVKESK. This CDR3 is built from 14 residues. Written as DNA, the CDR3 is TGTGCCAGCAGCCAACAACTAAACACCGGGGAGCTGTTTTTT. Translated, it gives CASSQQLNTGELFF. Based on the CDR3 plus reference TRBV14 and TRBJ2-2, the full variable domain is EAGVTQFPSHSVIEKGQTVTLRCDPISGHDNLYWYRRVMGKEIKFLLHFVKESKQDESGMPNNRFLAERTGGTYSTLKVQPAELEDSGVYFCASSQQLNTGELFFGEGSRLTVL.

The chain combines TRBV14 with TRBJ2-1, with 11 bases lining up with TRBD2. The germline CDR1 and CDR2 sequences are SGHDN and FVKESK. This CDR3 has 17 residues. Unmatched junction bases numbered 7, after V lost 0 bases and J lost 6 bases. The CDR3 DNA follows: TGTGCCAGCAGCCAAGACCAACTAGCGGGAGTTCCCAATGAGCAGTTCTTC. This sequence encodes CASSQDQLAGVPNEQFF.

The rearrangement joins TRBV5-1 to TRBJ1-1; D uncertain. The ends were cut back, 5 bases at V and 1 base at J, with 9 bases in the middle. CDR3 length equals 13 residues. CDR1 and CDR2 from the germline V gene are SGHRS and YFSETQ. The CDR3 is CASRSYWNTEAFF. For the CDR3, the DNA is TGCGCCAGCAGATCCTACTGGAACACTGAAGCTTTCTTT. Together with reference TRBV5-1 and TRBJ1-1, the CDR3 gives the full variable domain: KAGVTQTPRYLIKTRGQQVTLSCSPISGHRSVSWYQQTPGQGLQFLFEYFSETQRNKGNFPGRFSGRQFSNSRSEMNVSTLELGDSALYLCASRSYWNTEAFFGQGTRLTVV.

The chain employs TRBV19 and TRBJ1-2; 10 positions match TRBD1. CDR3 length equals 15 residues. Trimming cost V 5 bases and J 4 bases; bases outside gene matches: 7. Germline CDR1 LNHDA, CDR2 SQIVND (reference sequence). CDR3 region: CASSPRTGGIYGYTF. In nucleotides, the CDR3 is TGTGCCAGTAGTCCTCGGACAGGGGGTATCTATGGCTACACCTTC. The variable domain in full, with the rest retrieved from reference TRBV19 and TRBJ1-2, is DGGITQSPKYLFRKEGQNVTLSCEQNLNHDAMYWYRQDPGQGLRLIYYSQIVNDFQKGDIAEGYSVSREKKESFPLTVTSAQKNPTAFYLCASSPRTGGIYGYTFGSGTRLTVV.

A few counts support this clonotype. The CDR3 is CAISEPSTYEQYF. DNA for the CDR3: TGTGCCATCAGTGAGCCCTCAACTTACGAGCAGTACTTC. The V and J genes are TRBV10-3 and TRBJ2-7; no firm D call. V was trimmed by 2 bases and J by 4 bases, leaving 9 bases between them. CDR3 length: 13 amino acids. From germline, CDR1 is ENHRY and CDR2 SYGVKD.

This clonotype was recorded at least ten times. The J gene is TRBJ1-5, the V gene TRBV5-1; 7 bases line up with TRBD1. J was trimmed by 4 bases and V by 1 base; bases with no gene match: 5. The CDR3 sequence is 15 residues long. Germline values: CDR1 SGHRS, CDR2 YFSETQ. The CDR3 region has the DNA TGCGCCAGCAGCTTGACAGGGGCCCCAAATCAGCCCCAGCATTTT. Residues: CASSLTGAPNQPQHF.

The rearrangement uses TRBV12-3 or TRBV12-4 and TRBJ1-6; D remains unclear. V was cut by 3 bases and J by 10 bases, with 7 bases left in between. The CDR3 extends over 12 amino acids. CDR3 sequence: CASSFRRSPLHF. The CDR3 region has the DNA TGTGCCAGCAGTTTCAGGCGGTCACCCCTCCACTTT.

The chain carries TRBV2 and TRBJ1-5; D perhaps matches TRBD1 (5 bases). The ends were cut back, 4 bases at V and 4 bases at J, with 14 bases in the middle. In germline, CDR1 is SNHLY, CDR2 FYNNEI. This CDR3 comprises 15 residues. This CDR3 is CASSGLDKPNQPQHF. The CDR3, as DNA: TGTGCCAGCAGTGGCTTGGACAAGCCTAATCAGCCCCAGCATTTT.

The V and J genes are TRBV4-1 and TRBJ2-1; D possibly corresponds to TRBD2 (5 bases). This CDR3 spans 14 amino acids. Germline V gives CDR1 MGHRA, CDR2 YSYEKL. V was cut by 2 bases and J by 8 bases, with 13 bases left in between. CDR3 region: CASSQLAKGDEQFF. CDR3 DNA sequence: TGCGCCAGCAGCCAACTAGCCAAGGGAGATGAGCAGTTCTTC.

At least ten counts were recorded for this clonotype. The chain carries TRBV27 and TRBJ2-3; D possibly uses TRBD1 or TRBD2 (6 bases each). There are 15 residues in the CDR3. V lost 6 bases, J lost 6 bases, and 19 bases lay in between. Germline CDR1 is MNHEY and CDR2 is SMNVEV (reference sequence). The CDR3 sequence is CASSQGHRGTDTQYF. The CDR3 nucleotides read TGTGCCAGCAGCCAGGGACACCGGGGGACGGATACGCAGTATTTT.

The chain has TRBV5-1 and TRBJ2-7; D unresolved. The CDR3 length is 14 residues. Deletions cut 4 bases from V and 3 bases from J, with 14 bases between. CDR1 is SGHRS and CDR2 is YFSETQ in the germline V gene. CDR3: CASSPLSGNYEQYF. CDR3 DNA sequence: TGCGCCAGCAGCCCCCTTAGTGGAAACTACGAGCAGTACTTC.

This clonotype showed up just a few times. The chain carries TRBV24-1 and TRBJ2-2, with unresolved D. Trimming took off 4 bases at V and 3 bases at J, with 5 bases between the two ends. The germline V gene encodes CDR1 KGHDR and CDR2 SFDVKD. The CDR3 extends over 13 amino acids. CDR3 DNA sequence: TGTGCCACCAGTGACCGGTACACCGGGGAGCTGTTTTTT. Encoded protein: CATSDRYTGELFF.

This clonotype was seen a few times. J is TRBJ1-2 and V is TRBV9; D ambiguous. V lost 3 bases and J lost 6, with 18 bases in between. The CDR3 spans 15 residues. CDR1 is SGDLS, CDR2 YYNGEE, per germline. CDR3 loop: CASSAGLGGQHGYTF. In DNA form, the CDR3 reads TGTGCCAGCAGCGCAGGATTGGGAGGTCAACATGGCTACACCTTC.

The V and J genes are TRBV2 and TRBJ2-6; D is undetermined. Trimming shortened V by 4 bases and J by 0 bases, and 7 bases separated the two germline ends. Germline loops: CDR1 SNHLY, CDR2 FYNNEI. The CDR3 extends over 15 amino acids. Written as DNA, the CDR3 is TGTGCCAGCAGTGGACTGTACTCTGGGGCCAACGTCCTGACTTTC. Translating gives CASSGLYSGANVLTF.

This clonotype was counted between two and nine times. This rearrangement joins TRBV10-3 to TRBJ2-7; 10 nucleotides align to TRBD1. This CDR3 region has 15 residues. J was trimmed by 7 bases and V by 3 bases; bases with no gene match: 9. The V gene's germline CDR1 is ENHRY and CDR2 SYGVKD. The CDR3, as DNA: TGTGCCATCAGTGACCCGGGACAGGGGCGGAGGGAGCAGTACTTC. It is translated as CAISDPGQGRREQYF.

This clonotype has a count of ten or more. The chain combines TRBV18 with TRBJ2-5; D gene ambiguous. The CDR3 totals 12 residues. Trimming cost V 4 bases and J 4 bases, with 7 bases left between them. CDR1 is KGHSH, CDR2 LQKENI, per germline. CDR3 loop: CASSLRRETQYF. For the CDR3, the DNA is TGTGCCAGCTCACTCAGAAGAGAGACCCAGTACTTC. The complete variable domain, with remaining parts taken from reference TRBV18 and TRBJ2-5, reads NAGVMQNPRHLVRRRGQEARLRCSPMKGHSHVYWYRQLPEEGLKFMVYLQKENIIDESGMPKERFSAEFPKEGPSILRIQQVVRGDSAAYFCASSLRRETQYFGPGTRLLVL.

There are many counts of this clonotype. The rearrangement joins TRBV12-3 or TRBV12-4 to TRBJ2-4; D remains unclear. V dropped 3 bases and J dropped 3 bases, with 12 bases sitting between them. The CDR3 contains 15 residues. The CDR3, as DNA: TGTGCCAGCAGTTTTCCTTACATCGGCAAAAACATTCAGTACTTC. It encodes CASSFPYIGKNIQYF.

V and J are TRBV5-1 and TRBJ2-7; D gene ambiguous. The CDR3 covers 13 residues. The V and J ends lost 0 bases and 3 bases respectively, with 7 bases between them. Germline assignment: CDR1 SGHRS and CDR2 YFSETQ. Here the CDR3 DNA reads TGCGCCAGCAGCTTGGGCGCAGACTACGAGCAGTACTTC. Translation gives CASSLGADYEQYF.

The table lists this clonotype with a few counts. The chain employs TRBV5-1 and TRBJ1-2, with unresolved D. The V end lost 6 bases, the J end lost 8 bases, and 14 bases lay between the germline ends. There are 12 residues in the CDR3. Germline V gene data show CDR1 as SGHRS and CDR2 as YFSETQ. The CDR3 DNA is TGCGCCAGCACCGGGATGGGCTCCGGCTACACCTTC. The encoded protein is CASTGMGSGYTF.

The J gene is TRBJ2-1, the V gene TRBV12-3 or TRBV12-4; D is perhaps TRBD2 (6 bases). The CDR3 runs to 15 residues. V lost 6 bases, J lost 7 bases, and 19 bases lay in between. The CDR3 coding sequence is TGTGCCAGCAGCTTCGCGGGGATTGAAGGAAATGAGCAGTTCTTC. As protein: CASSFAGIEGNEQFF.